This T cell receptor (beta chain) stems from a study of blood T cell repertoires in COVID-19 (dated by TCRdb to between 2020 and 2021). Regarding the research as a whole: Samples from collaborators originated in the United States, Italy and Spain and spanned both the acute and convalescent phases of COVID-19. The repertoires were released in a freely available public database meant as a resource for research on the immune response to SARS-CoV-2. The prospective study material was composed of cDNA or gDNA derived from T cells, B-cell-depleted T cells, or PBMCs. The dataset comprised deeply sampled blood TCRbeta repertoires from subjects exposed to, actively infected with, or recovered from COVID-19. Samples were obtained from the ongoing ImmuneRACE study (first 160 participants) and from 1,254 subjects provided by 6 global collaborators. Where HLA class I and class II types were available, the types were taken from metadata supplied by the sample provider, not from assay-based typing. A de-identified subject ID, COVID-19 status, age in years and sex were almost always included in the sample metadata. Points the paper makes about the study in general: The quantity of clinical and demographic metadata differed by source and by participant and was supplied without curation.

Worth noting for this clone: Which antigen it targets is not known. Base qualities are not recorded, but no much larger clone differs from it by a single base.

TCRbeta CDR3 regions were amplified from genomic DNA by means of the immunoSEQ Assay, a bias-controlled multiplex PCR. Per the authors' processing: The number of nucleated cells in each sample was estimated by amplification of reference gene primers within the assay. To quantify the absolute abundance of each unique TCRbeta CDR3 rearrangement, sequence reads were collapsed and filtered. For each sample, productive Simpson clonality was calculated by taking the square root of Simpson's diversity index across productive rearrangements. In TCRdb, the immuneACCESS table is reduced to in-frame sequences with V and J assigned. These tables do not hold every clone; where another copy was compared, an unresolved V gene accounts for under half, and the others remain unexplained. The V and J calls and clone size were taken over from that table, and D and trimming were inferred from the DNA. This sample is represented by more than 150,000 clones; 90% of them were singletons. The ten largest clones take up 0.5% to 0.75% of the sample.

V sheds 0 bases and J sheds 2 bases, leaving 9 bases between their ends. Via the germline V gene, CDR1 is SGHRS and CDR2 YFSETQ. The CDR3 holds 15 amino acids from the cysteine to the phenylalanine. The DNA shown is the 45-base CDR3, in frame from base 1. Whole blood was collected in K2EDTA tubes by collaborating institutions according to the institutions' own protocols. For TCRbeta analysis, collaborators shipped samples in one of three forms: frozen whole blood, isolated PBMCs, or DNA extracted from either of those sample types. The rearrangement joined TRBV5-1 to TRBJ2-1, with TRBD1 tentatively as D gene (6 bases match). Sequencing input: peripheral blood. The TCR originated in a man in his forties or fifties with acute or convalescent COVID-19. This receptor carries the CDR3 CASSLVQGPYNEQFF. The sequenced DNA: TGCGCCAGCAGCTTGGTACAGGGCCCCTACAATGAGCAGTTCTTC. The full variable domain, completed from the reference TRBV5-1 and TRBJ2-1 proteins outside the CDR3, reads KAGVTQTPRYLIKTRGQQVTLSCSPISGHRSVSWYQQTPGQGLQFLFEYFSETQRNKGNFPGRFSGRQFSNSRSEMNVSTLELGDSALYLCASSLVQGPYNEQFFGPGTRLTVL.